The clone carrying this TCR beta chain was detected only a few times. As yet, its antigen is unknown. Primers used in a second PCR of roughly 6 to 11 cycles were a sample-barcoded 5' primer and a J-beta primer mix. TCRdb processed the 5' RACE reads anew with MiXCR; each CDR3 protein has one entry. The top ten clones hold 22% of a sample with 600,000 to 1,000,000 distinct CDR3 sequences, 55% to 70% of them seen once. This sample stems from a study of blood T cells in healthy people across ages. Study-level findings and limits: Comparison with aged donors showed that long-lived donors had more naive CD4+ cells and higher diversity. Older age coincided with a roughly linear decline in TCR beta diversity per million T cells.

After removal of 5 bases from V and 0 bases from J, the junction contained 9 bases not matched to a gene. The CDR3 runs 17 residues. The TCR sequence derives from a man aged 25-45 years in good health. The material sequenced was blood. V and J are TRBV12-3 or TRBV12-4 and TRBJ2-3; 9 nucleotides line up with TRBD2. CDR3 coding DNA: TGTGCCAGCAGTCGGAGACTAGCGGCGGATAGCACAGATACGCAGTATTTT. Protein sequence: CASSRRLAADSTDTQYF.